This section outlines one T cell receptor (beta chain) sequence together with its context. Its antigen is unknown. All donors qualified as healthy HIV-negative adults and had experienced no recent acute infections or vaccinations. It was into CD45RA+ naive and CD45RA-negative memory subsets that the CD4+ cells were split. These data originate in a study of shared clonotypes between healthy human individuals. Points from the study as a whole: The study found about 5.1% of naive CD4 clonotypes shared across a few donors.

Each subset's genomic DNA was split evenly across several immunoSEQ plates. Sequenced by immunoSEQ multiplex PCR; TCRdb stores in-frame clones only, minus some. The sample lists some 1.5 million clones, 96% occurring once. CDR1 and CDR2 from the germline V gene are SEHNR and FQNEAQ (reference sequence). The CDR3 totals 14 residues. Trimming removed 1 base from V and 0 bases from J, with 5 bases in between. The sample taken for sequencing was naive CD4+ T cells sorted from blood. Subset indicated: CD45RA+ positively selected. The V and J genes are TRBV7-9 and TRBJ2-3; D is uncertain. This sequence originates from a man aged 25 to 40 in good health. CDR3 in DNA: TGTGCCAGCAGCTTAGGGGCTAGCACAGATACGCAGTATTTT. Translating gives CASSLGASTDTQYF.